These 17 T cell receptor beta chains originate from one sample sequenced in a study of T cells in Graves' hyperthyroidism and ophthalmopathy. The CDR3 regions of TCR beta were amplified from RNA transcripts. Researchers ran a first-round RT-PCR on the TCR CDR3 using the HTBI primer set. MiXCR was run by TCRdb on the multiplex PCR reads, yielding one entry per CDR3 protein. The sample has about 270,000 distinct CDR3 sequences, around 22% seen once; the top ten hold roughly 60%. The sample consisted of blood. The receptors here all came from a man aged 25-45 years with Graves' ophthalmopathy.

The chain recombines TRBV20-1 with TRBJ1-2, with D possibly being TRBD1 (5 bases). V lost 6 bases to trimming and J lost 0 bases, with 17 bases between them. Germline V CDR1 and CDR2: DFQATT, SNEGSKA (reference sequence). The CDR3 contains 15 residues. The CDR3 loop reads CSAGDGGNPNYGYTF. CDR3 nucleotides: TGCAGTGCCGGGGACGGTGGAAATCCTAACTATGGCTACACCTTC.

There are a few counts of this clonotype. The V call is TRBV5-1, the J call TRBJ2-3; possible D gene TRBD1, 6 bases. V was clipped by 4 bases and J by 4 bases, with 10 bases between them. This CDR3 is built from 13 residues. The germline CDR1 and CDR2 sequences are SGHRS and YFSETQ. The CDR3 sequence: CASSRQAPDTQYF. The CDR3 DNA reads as TGCGCCAGCAGCAGACAGGCCCCAGATACGCAGTATTTT.

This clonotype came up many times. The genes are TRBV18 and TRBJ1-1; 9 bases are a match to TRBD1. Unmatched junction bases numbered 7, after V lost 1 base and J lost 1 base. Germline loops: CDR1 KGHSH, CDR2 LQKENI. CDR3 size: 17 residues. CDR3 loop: CASSPRPGQGPNTEAFF. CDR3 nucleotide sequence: TGTGCCAGCTCACCACGGCCGGGACAGGGCCCGAACACTGAAGCTTTCTTT. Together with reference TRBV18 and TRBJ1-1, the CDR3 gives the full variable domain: NAGVMQNPRHLVRRRGQEARLRCSPMKGHSHVYWYRQLPEEGLKFMVYLQKENIIDESGMPKERFSAEFPKEGPSILRIQQVVRGDSAAYFCASSPRPGQGPNTEAFFGQGTRLTVV.

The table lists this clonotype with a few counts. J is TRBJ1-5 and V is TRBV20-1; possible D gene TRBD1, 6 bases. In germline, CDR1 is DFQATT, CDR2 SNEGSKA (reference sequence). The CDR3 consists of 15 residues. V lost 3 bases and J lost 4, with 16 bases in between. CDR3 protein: CSARIGGPGNQPQHF. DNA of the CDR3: TGCAGTGCTAGGATAGGGGGGCCTGGGAATCAGCCCCAGCATTTT.

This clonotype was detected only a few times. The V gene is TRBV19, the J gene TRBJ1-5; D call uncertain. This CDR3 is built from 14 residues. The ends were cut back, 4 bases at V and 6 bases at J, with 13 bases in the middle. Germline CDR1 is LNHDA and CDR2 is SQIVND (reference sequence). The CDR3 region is CASSSTRGIQPQHF. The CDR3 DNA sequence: TGTGCCAGTAGTAGTACACGCGGGATTCAGCCCCAGCATTTT.

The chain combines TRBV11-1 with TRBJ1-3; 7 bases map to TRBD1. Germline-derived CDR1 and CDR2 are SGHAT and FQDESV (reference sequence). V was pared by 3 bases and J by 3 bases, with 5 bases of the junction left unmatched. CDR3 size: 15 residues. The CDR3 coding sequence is TGTGCCAGCAGCTTGACAGGGTCACTTGGAAACACCATATATTTT. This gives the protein CASSLTGSLGNTIYF.

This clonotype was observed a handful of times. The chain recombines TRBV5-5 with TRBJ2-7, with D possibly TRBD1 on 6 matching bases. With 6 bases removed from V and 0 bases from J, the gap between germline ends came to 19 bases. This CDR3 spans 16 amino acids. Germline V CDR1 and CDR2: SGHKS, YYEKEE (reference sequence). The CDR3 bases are TGTGCCAGCAAGAACTACCGGGACACGCCCTCCTACGAGCAGTACTTC. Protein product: CASKNYRDTPSYEQYF.

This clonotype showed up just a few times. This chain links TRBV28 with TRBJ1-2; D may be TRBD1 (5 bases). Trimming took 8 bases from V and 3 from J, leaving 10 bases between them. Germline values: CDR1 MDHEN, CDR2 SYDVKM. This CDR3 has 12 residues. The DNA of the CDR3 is TGTGCCAGCCGGGGCAGCCACTATGGCTACACCTTC. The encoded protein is CASRGSHYGYTF.

This CDR3 reads CASSVTGTSGFNEQFF. The DNA for the CDR3 is TGTGCCAGCAGCGTTACCGGGACTAGCGGCTTCAATGAGCAGTTCTTC. V gene TRBV9 combines with J gene TRBJ2-1, with 11 positions matching TRBD2. The V gene's germline CDR1 is SGDLS and CDR2 YYNGEE. The CDR3 extends over 16 amino acids. V shed 2 bases and J 6 bases; nucleotides not matched to a gene: 7.

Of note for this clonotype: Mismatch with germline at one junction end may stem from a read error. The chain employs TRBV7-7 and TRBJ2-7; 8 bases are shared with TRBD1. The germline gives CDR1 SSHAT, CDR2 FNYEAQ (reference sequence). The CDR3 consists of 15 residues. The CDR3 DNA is TGTGCTAGCAGCCCCGGACAGGGTTTCTCCTACGAGCAGTACTTC. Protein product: CASSPGQGFSYEQYF.

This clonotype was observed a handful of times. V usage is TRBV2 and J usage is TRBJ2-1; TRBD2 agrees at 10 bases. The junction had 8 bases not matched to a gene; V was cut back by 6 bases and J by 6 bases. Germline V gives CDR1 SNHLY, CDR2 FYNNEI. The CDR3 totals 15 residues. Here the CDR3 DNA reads TGTGCCAGCAGCCGGACTAGCGGCGTGGTCAATGAGCAGTTCTTC. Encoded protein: CASSRTSGVVNEQFF.

CDR3 amino acids: CASGGRAAETQYF. Here the CDR3 DNA reads TGTGCCAGCGGCGGGAGGGCCGCAGAGACCCAGTACTTC. This chain connects TRBV28 to TRBJ2-5, with 9 positions matching TRBD2. The CDR3 consists of 13 residues. The J segment lost 4 bases and the V segment lost 8 bases, leaving 5 bases of the junction unmatched. Per the germline V gene, CDR1 is MDHEN and CDR2 is SYDVKM. The full variable domain, with the rest looked up from reference TRBV28 and TRBJ2-5, is DVKVTQSSRYLVKRTGEKVFLECVQDMDHENMFWYRQDPGLGLRLIYFSYDVKMKEKGDIPEGYSVSREKKERFSLILESASTNQTSMYLCASGGRAAETQYFGPGTRLLVL.

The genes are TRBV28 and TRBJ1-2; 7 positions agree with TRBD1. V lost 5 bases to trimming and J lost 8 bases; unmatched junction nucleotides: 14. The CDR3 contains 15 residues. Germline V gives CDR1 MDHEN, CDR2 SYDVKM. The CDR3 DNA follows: TGTGCCAGCAGTCGCAACCCAGGGACAGCTGGGGGCTACACCTTC. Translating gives CASSRNPGTAGGYTF.

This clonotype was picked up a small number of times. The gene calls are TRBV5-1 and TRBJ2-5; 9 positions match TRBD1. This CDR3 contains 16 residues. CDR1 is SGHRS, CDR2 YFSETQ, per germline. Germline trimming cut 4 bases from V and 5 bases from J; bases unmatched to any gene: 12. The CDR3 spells CASSPQNRGLGETQYF. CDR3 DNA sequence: TGCGCCAGCAGCCCCCAAAACAGGGGGCTAGGCGAGACCCAGTACTTC.

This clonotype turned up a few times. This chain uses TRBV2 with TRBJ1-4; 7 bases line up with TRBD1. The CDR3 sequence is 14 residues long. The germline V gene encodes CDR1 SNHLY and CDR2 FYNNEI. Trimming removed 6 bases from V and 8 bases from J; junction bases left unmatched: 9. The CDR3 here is CASSDGGGREKLFF. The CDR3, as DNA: TGTGCCAGCAGCGACGGAGGGGGCAGGGAAAAACTGTTTTTT.

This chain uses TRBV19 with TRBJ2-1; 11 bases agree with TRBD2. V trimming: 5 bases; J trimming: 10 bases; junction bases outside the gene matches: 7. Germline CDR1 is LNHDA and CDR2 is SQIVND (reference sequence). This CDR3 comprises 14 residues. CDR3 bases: TGTGCCAGTAGTCCAGCACTAGCGGGAGTAGAGCAGTTCTTC. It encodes CASSPALAGVEQFF.

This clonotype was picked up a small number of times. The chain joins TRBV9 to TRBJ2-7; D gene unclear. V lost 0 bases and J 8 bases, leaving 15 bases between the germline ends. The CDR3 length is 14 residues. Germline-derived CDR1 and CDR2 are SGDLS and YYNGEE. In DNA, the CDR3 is TGTGCCAGCAGCGTAGATGGGGATACTACGAAGCAGTACTTC. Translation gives CASSVDGDTTKQYF.